This T cell receptor (beta chain) was profiled in a study of blood T cell repertoires in COVID-19 (dated by TCRdb to 2019 to 2021). Notes on the research overall: Samples covering the acute and convalescent phases of COVID-19 were provided by collaborators in the United States, Italy and Spain. Where available, HLA class I and class II types were obtained from metadata supplied by the sample provider rather than from assay-based typing. The samples were drawn from two sources: the first 160 participants of the ongoing ImmuneRACE study, and 1,000 to 1,500 subjects contributed by 6 global collaborators. The material from the prospective study consisted of cDNA or gDNA derived from T cells, B-cell-depleted T cells, or PBMCs. The repertoires were released in a freely available public database intended as a resource for research on the immune response to SARS-CoV-2. Deeply sampled blood TCRbeta repertoires from subjects exposed to, actively infected with, or recovered from COVID-19 were included in the dataset. The sample metadata nearly always contained a de-identified subject ID, COVID-19 status, age in years and sex. Findings and caveats that apply to the study as a whole: How much clinical and demographic metadata was included differed by source and by participant, and the metadata was provided uncurated.

The immunoSEQ Assay, a bias-controlled multiplex PCR, was used to amplify TCRbeta CDR3 regions from genomic DNA. As for how the authors treated the data: The number of nucleated cells in each sample was estimated from the amplification of reference gene primers within the assay. To quantify the absolute abundance of each unique TCRbeta CDR3 rearrangement, sequence reads were collapsed and filtered. Productive Simpson clonality was computed per sample as the square root of Simpson's diversity index over productive rearrangements. TCRdb mirrors the immuneACCESS table, restricted to in-frame sequences. Some clones are absent from its copies; in checked studies, under half trace to an unresolved V gene, and the reason for the others is unknown. Clone size and the V and J calls come from that table; the DNA yielded D and trimming. A total of about 410,000 clones appear in this sample, about nine tenths of them only once. The top ten hold approximately 1.5% of the sample.

Concerning this clone itself: Its binding antigen is unknown. No base quality information exists; no much larger clone differs at one position.

At one collaborating source in Seattle, patients were enrolled during active infection and were followed longitudinally through the course of disease. Each collaborating institution followed its own protocols to collect whole blood in K2EDTA tubes. For TCRbeta analysis, collaborator samples were shipped as frozen whole blood, as isolated PBMCs, or as DNA extracted from either sample type. V is clipped by 0 bases and J by 7 bases, and the sequence between their germline boundaries is 16 bases long. The CDR3 spans 16 residues, from the cysteine through the phenylalanine. Solely the CDR3 DNA is kept, with 48 bases framed from the first base. Taken from the germline V gene (reference sequence), the CDR1 and CDR2 loops are LGHDT and YNNKEL.

The sequenced material came from peripheral blood. This clonotype was sampled from a middle-aged woman with COVID-19, enrolled during active disease. The rearrangement joined TRBV3-1 (or the pseudogene TRBV3-2) to TRBJ2-1; a tentative D call is TRBD2 (5 bases match). The bases read TGTGCCAGCAGCCAAGAACCGGTCCCCTCGGGAAATGAGCAGTTCTTC. Its protein is CASSQEPVPSGNEQFF.